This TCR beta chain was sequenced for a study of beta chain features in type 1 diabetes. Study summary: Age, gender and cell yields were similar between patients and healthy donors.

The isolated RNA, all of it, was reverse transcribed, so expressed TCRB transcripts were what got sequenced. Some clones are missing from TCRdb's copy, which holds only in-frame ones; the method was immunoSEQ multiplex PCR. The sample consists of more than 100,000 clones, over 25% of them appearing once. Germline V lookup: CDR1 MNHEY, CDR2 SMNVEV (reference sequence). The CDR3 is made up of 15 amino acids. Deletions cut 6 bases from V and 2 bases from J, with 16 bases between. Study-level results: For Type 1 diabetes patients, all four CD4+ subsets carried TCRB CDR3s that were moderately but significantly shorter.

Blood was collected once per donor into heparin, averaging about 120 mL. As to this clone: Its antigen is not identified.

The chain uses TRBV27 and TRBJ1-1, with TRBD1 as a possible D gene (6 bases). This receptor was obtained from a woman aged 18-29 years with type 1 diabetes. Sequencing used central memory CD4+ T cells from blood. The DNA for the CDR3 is TGTGCCAGCAGCCCCCACAGGGCCAAAAACACTGAAGCTTTCTTT. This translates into CASSPHRAKNTEAFF.